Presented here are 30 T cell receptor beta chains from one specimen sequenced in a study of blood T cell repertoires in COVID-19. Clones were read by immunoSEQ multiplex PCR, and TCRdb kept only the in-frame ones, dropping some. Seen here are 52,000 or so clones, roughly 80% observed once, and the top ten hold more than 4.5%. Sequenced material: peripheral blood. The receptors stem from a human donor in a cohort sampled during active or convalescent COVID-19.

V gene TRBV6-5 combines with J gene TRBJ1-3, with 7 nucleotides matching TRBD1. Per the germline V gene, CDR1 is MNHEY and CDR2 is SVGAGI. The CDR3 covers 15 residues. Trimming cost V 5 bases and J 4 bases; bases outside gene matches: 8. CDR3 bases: TGTGCCAGCAGTCGCACCGGGACAGCCGGAAACACCATATATTTT. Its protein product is CASSRTGTAGNTIYF.

CDR3 in amino acids: CASSESRGYGNTIYF. The CDR3 nucleotides read TGTGCCAGCAGTGAAAGTCGGGGATATGGAAACACCATATATTTT. The chain carries TRBV2 and TRBJ1-3; D uncertain. V was trimmed by 2 bases and J by 3 bases, leaving 11 bases between them. Germline CDR1 is SNHLY and CDR2 is FYNNEI. This CDR3 is 15 amino acids long.

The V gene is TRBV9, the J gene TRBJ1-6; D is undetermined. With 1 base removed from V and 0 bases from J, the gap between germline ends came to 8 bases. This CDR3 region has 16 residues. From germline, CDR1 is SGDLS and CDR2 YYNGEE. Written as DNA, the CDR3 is TGTGCCAGCAGCGTAAATTGGAGCTCCTATAATTCACCCCTCCACTTT. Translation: CASSVNWSSYNSPLHF.

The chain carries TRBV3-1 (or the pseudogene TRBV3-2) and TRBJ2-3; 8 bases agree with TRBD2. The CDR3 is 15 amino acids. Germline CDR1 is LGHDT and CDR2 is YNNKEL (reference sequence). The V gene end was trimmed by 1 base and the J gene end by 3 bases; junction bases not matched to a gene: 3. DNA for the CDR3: TGTGCCAGCAGCCAAGCGGGGGGGCCAACAGATACGCAGTATTTT. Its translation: CASSQAGGPTDTQYF.

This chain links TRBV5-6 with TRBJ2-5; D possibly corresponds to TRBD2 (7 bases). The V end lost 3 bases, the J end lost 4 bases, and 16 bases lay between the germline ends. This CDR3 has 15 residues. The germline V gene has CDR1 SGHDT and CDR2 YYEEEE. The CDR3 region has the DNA TGTGCCAGCAGCTACCTACAGGGAGGGGGAGAGACCCAGTACTTC. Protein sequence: CASSYLQGGGETQYF.

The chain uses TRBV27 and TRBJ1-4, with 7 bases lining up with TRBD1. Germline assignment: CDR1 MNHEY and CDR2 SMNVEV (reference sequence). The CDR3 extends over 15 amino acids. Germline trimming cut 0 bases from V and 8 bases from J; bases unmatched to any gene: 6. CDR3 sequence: CASSLSGGYTEKLFF. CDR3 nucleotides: TGTGCCAGCAGTTTATCAGGGGGCTATACCGAAAAACTGTTTTTT.

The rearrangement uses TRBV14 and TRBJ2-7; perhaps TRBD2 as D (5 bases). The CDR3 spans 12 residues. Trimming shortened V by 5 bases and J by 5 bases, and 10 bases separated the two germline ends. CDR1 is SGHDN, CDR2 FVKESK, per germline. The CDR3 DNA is TGTGCCAGCAGCGGCAGCGGACACGAGCAGTACTTC. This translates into CASSGSGHEQYF.

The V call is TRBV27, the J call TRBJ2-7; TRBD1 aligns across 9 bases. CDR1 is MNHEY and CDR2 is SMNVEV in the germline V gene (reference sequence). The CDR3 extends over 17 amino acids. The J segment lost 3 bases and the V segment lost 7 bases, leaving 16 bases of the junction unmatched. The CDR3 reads CASTGRDRVVQIYEQYF. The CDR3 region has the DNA TGTGCCAGCACCGGAAGGGACAGGGTCGTACAAATCTACGAGCAGTACTTC.

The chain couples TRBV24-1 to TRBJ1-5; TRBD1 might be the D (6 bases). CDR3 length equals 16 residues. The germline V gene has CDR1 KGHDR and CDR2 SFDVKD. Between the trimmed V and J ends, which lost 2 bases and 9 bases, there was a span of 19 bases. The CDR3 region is CATSDSRGGGRGPQHF. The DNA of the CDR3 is TGTGCCACCAGTGATTCCCGAGGGGGGGGCCGGGGGCCCCAGCATTTT.

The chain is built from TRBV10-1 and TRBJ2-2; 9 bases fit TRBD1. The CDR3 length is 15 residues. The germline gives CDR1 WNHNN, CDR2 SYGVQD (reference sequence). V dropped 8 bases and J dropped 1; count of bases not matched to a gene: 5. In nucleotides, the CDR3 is TGCGCCAGCTCGGACAGGGGCGAGAACACCGGGGAGCTGTTTTTT. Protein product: CASSDRGENTGELFF.

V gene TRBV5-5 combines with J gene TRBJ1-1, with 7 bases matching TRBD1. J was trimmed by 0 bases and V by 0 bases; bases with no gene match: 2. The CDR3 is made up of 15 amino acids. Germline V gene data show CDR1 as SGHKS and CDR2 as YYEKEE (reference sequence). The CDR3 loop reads CASSLEGQLNTEAFF. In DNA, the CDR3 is TGTGCCAGCAGCTTGGAGGGACAGCTGAACACTGAAGCTTTCTTT.

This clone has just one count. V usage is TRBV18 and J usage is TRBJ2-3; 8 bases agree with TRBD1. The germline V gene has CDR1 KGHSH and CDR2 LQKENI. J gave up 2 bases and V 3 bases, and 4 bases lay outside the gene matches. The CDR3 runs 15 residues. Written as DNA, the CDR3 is TGTGCCAGCTCACCCCAGGGGGCTAACACAGATACGCAGTATTTT. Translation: CASSPQGANTDTQYF.

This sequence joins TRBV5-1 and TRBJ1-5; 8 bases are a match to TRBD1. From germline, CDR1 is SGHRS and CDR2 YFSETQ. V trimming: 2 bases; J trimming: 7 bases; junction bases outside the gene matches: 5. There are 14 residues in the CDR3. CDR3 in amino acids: CASSFGQGGQPQHF. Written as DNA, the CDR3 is TGCGCCAGCAGCTTTGGACAGGGAGGACAGCCCCAGCATTTT.

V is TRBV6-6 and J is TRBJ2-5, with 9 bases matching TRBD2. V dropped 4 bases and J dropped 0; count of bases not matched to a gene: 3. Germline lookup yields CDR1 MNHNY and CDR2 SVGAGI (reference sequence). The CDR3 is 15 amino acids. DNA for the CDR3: TGTGCCAGCAGTTTAGCGGGGGCGTACCAAGAGACCCAGTACTTC. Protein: CASSLAGAYQETQYF.

CDR3 sequence reads: CASQGGRDGYTF. The CDR3 DNA sequence: TGTGCCAGCCAGGGGGGCAGGGATGGCTACACCTTC. V gene TRBV3-1 (or the pseudogene TRBV3-2) combines with J gene TRBJ1-2, with 7 bases identical to TRBD1. CDR3 size: 12 residues. Per the germline V gene, CDR1 is LGHDT and CDR2 is YNNKEL (reference sequence). Trimming took 8 bases from V and 6 from J; bases not matched to a gene: 6.

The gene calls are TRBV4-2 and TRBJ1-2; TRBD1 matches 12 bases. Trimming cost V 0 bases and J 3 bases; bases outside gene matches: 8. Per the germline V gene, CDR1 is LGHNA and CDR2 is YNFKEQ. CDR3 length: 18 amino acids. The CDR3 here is CASSQDVARDRGHYGYTF. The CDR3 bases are TGTGCCAGCAGCCAAGATGTAGCCCGGGACAGGGGGCACTATGGCTACACCTTC.

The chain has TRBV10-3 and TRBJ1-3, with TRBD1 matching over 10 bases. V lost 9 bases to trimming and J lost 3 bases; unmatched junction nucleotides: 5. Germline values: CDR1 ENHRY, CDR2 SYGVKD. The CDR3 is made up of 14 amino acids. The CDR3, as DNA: TGTGCCATTGCGACAGGGGGCAGTGGAAACACCATATATTTT. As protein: CAIATGGSGNTIYF.

Here the CDR3 reads CASSHPGTSYEQYF. In nucleotides, the CDR3 is TGTGCCAGCAGCCACCCCGGGACATCGTACGAGCAGTACTTC. The chain joins TRBV3-1 (or the pseudogene TRBV3-2) to TRBJ2-7; tentatively, D is TRBD1 (6 bases). Germline CDR1 is LGHDT and CDR2 is YNNKEL (reference sequence). The CDR3 runs 14 residues. V lost 3 bases to trimming and J lost 4 bases, with 13 bases between them.

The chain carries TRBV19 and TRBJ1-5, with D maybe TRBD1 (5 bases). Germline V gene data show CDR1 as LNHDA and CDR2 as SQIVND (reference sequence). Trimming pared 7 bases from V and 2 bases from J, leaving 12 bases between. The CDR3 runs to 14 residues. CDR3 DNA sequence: TGTGCCAGTAATGACAGACAACGCAATCAGCCCCAGCATTTT. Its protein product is CASNDRQRNQPQHF.

CDR3 nucleotides: TGTGCCAGTAGTATCCCGACAGGGAGGAGGGAGACCCAGTACTTC. This encodes CASSIPTGRRETQYF. The chain links TRBV19 to TRBJ2-5, with a weak D call TRBD1 (7 bases). CDR1 and CDR2 (germline): LNHDA, SQIVND (reference sequence). CDR3 length: 15 amino acids. Trimming cost V 3 bases and J 5 bases, with 16 bases left between them.

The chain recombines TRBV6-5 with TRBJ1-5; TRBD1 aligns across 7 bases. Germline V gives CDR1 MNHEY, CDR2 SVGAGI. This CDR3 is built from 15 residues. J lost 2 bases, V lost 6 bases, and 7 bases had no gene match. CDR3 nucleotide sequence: TGTGCCAGCAGCCGGACAGGTCAAGGCAATCAGCCCCAGCATTTT. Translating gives CASSRTGQGNQPQHF.

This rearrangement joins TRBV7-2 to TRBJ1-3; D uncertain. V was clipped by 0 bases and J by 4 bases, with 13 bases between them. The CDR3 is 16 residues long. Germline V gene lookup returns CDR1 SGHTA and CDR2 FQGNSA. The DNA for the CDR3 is TGTGCCAGCAGCTTAGCGTCTAGAACTACCGGAAACACCATATATTTT. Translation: CASSLASRTTGNTIYF.

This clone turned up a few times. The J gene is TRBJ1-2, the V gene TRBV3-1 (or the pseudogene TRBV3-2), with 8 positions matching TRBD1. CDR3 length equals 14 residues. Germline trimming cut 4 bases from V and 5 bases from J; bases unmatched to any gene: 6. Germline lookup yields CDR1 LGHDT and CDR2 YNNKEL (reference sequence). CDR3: CASSPGQGPYGYTF. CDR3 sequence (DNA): TGTGCCAGCAGCCCCGGACAGGGACCTTATGGCTACACCTTC.

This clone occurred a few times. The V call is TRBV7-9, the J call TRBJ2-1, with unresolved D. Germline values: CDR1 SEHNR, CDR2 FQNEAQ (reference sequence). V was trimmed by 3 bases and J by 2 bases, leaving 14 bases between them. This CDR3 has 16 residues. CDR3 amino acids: CASSFPDSPAYNEQFF. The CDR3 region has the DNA TGTGCCAGCAGCTTCCCTGACTCCCCGGCCTACAATGAGCAGTTCTTC.

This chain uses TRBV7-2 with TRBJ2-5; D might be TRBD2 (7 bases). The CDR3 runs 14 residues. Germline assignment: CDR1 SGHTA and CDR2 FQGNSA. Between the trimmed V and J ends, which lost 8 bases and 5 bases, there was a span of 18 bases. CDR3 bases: TGTGCCAGCTTGTTGGGGGGGGCCGGGGAGACCCAGTACTTC. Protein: CASLLGGAGETQYF.

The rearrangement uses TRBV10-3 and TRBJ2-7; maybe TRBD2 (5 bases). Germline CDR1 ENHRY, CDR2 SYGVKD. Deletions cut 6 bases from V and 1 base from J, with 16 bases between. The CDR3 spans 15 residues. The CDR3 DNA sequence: TGTGCCATCAGGAACACGGGGTCCGCATCCTACGAGCAGTACTTC. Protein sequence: CAIRNTGSASYEQYF.

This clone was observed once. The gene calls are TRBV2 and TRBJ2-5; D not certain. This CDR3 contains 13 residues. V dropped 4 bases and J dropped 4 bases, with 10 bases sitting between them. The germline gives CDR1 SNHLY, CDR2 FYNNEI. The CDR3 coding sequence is TGTGCCAGCAGTGTGGAGAGCGCAGAGACCCAGTACTTC. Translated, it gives CASSVESAETQYF.

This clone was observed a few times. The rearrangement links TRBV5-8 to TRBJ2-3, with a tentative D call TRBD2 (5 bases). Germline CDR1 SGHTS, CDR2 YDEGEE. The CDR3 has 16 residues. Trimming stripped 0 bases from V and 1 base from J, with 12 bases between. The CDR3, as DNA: TGTGCCAGCAGCTTGGGGGCAACGAGGGGCACAGATACGCAGTATTTT. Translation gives CASSLGATRGTDTQYF.

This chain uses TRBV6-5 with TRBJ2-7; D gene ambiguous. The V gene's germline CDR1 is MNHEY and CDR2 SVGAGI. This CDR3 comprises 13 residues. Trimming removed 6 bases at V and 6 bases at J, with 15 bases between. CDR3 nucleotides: TGTGCCAGCAGCTATATCGGAGTCGGCGAGCAGTACTTC. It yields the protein CASSYIGVGEQYF.

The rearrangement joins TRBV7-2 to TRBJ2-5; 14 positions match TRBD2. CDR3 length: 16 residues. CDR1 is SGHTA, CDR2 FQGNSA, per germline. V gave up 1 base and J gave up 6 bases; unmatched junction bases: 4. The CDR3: CASSLGTSGGWKTQYF. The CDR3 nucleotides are TGTGCCAGCAGCTTAGGGACTAGCGGGGGGTGGAAGACCCAGTACTTC.